The clone carrying this T cell receptor (beta chain) occurred a few times. What it binds is not known. These data originate in a study of T cells after yellow fever vaccination. Overall study findings and caveats: The booster response re-showed most primary clones: 96% CD4, about 89% CD8.

As TCR cDNA was made by 5'RACE template switching, a universal primer site and UMIs were added. Using its own MiXCR run on the 5' RACE reads, TCRdb lists one record per CDR3 protein. This sample carries hundreds of thousands of distinct CDR3 sequences, about 13% of them seen once, and the ten largest clones take around 15%. This CDR3 region has 13 residues. In germline, CDR1 is MNHNS, CDR2 SASEGT. The V gene lost 8 bases and the J gene lost 2 bases, with 13 bases spanning the gap. The source was PBMCs, collected on the day of the yellow fever booster vaccination. The chain is built from TRBV6-1 and TRBJ2-7; possible D gene TRBD2, 5 bases. The clonotype was recovered from a man younger than 45 who received the YFV17D yellow fever vaccine. CDR3 sequence reads: CASGRGFPYEQYF. The CDR3 DNA reads TGTGCCAGCGGGAGAGGGTTCCCCTACGAGCAGTACTTC.